Below are 3 T cell receptor beta chains sequenced from a single sample in a study of identical twins. TCRdb reprocessed the 5' RACE reads with MiXCR, giving one entry per CDR3 protein. Here the sample spans about 240,000 distinct CDR3 sequences, about 11% being singletons. The sample comprised memory T cells sorted from blood. The receptors shown here come from a middle-aged man in good health.

This clonotype has a handful of counts. In DNA form, the CDR3 reads TGTGCCAGCAGCTTTTTAGCGGGGGGCCAACAAGAGACCCAGTACTTC. Amino acid sequence: CASSFLAGGQQETQYF. V gene TRBV5-6 combines with J gene TRBJ2-5, with 10 bases that match TRBD2. Unmatched junction bases numbered 6, after V lost 2 bases and J lost 2 bases. This CDR3 is built from 16 residues. The germline gives CDR1 SGHDT, CDR2 YYEEEE.

About this clonotype: This may come from a read error, since a much larger clone is one base off. The V call is TRBV12-3 or TRBV12-4, the J call TRBJ2-7; 8 bases map to TRBD1. The CDR3 is made up of 14 amino acids. V shed 5 bases and J 3 bases; nucleotides not matched to a gene: 6. The CDR3 DNA reads as TGTGCCAGCAGTCTCCAGGGGGCCGGCTACGAGCAGTACTTC. Amino acids: CASSLQGAGYEQYF.

The table lists this clonotype with many counts. V is TRBV28 and J is TRBJ2-3; D call uncertain. There are 12 residues in the CDR3. Trimming took 6 bases from V and 6 from J, leaving 10 bases between them. From germline, CDR1 is MDHEN and CDR2 SYDVKM. The CDR3 region is CASSVLMDTQYF. CDR3 bases: TGTGCCAGCAGCGTACTAATGGATACGCAGTATTTT.